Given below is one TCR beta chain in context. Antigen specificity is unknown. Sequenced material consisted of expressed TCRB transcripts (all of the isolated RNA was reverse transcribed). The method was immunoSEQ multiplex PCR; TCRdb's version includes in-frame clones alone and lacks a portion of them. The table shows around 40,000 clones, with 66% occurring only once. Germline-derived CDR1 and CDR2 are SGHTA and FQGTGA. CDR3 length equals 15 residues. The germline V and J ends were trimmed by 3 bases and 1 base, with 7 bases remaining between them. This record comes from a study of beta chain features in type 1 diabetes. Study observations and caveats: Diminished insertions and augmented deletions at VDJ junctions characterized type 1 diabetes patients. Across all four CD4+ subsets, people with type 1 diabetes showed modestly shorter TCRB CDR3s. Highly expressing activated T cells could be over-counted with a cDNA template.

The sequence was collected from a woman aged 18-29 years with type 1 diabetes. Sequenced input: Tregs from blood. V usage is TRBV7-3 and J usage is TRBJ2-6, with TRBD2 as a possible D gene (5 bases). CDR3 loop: CASSFTGSGANVLTF. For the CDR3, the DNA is TGTGCCAGCAGCTTCACGGGATCTGGGGCCAACGTCCTGACTTTC.